This T cell receptor (beta chain) comes out of a study of T cell repertoires in cytomegalovirus infection. Study information: Public TCR beta signatures were indicative of both CMV infection and a matching HLA type.

A single record per CDR3 protein comes from TCRdb applying MiXCR to the reads. The sample carries roughly 600,000 distinct CDR3 sequences, 20% to 30% recorded once. This CDR3 comprises 15 residues. V was clipped by 7 bases and J by 4 bases; unmatched bases: 12. As regards this clonotype: What it recognizes is unknown.

Study conclusions and caveats: Dominating the ex vivo response were HLA-C-restricted CMV-specific TCR beta clonotypes. Identification of carriers of CMV plus the relevant HLA was performed using cumulative public TCR beta family frequency.

This receptor was identified in a human donor in good health (CMV status not recorded). Some clones in this sample may be carry-over from other donors' samples. The chain is built from TRBV12-3 or TRBV12-4 and TRBJ1-2; 7 bases are shared with TRBD1. Sequenced sample: CD8+ T cells from PBMCs. The CDR3 DNA reads TGTGCCAGCACGCCTGGCAGGGGGAGTATCTATGGCTACACCTTC. It codes for CASTPGRGSIYGYTF.